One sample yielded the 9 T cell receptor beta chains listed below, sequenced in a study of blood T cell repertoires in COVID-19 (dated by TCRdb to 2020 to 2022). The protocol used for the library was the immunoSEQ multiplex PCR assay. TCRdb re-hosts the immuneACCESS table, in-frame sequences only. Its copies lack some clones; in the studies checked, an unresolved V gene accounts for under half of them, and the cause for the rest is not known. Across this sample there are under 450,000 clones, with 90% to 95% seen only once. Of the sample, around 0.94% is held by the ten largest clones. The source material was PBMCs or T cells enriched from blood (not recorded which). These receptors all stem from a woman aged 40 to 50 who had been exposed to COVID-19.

The CDR3 nucleotides are TGTGCCAGCAGCTTATATAAGGAGGAGGGCTACACCTTC. This sequence encodes CASSLYKEEGYTF. V is TRBV11-1 and J is TRBJ1-2; D remains unclear. The CDR3 has 13 residues. Trimming took off 2 bases at V and 8 bases at J, with 12 bases between the two ends. Germline V CDR1 and CDR2: SGHAT, FQDESV (reference sequence).

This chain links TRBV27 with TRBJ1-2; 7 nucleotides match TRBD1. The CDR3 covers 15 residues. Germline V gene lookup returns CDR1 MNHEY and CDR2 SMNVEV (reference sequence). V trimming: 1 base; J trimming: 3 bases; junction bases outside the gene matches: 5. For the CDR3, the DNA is TGTGCCAGCAGTTTATACAGGGGTTTGGACTATGGCTACACCTTC. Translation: CASSLYRGLDYGYTF.

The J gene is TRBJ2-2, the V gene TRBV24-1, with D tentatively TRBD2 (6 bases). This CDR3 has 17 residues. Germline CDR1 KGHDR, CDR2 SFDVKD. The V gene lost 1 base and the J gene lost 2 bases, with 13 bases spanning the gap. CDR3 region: CATSDLGTSFNTGELFF. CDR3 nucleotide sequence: TGTGCCACCAGTGATTTAGGGACTTCCTTCAACACCGGGGAGCTGTTTTTT.

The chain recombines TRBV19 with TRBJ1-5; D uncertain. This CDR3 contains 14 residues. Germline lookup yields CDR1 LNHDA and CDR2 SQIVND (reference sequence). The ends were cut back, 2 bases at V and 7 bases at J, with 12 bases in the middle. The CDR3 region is CASSIYLGKQPQHF. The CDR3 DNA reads TGTGCCAGTAGTATATATCTAGGTAAGCAGCCCCAGCATTTT.

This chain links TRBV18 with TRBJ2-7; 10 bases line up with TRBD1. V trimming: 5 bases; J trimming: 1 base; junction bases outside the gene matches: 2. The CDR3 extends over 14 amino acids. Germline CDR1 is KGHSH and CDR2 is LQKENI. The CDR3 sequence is CASSTGQGSYEQYF. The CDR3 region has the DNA TGTGCCAGCTCAACGGGACAGGGGTCCTACGAGCAGTACTTC.

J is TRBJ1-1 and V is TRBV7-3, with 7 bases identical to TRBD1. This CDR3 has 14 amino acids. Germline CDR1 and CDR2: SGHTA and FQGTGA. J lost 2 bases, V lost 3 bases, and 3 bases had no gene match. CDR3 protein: CASSFQGGNTEAFF. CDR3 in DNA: TGTGCCAGCAGCTTCCAGGGGGGAAACACTGAAGCTTTCTTT. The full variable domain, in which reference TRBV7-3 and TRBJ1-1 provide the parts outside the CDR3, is GAGVSQTPSNKVTEKGKYVELRCDPISGHTALYWYRQSLGQGPEFLIYFQGTGAADDSGLPNDRFFAVRPEGSVSTLKIQRTERGDSAVYLCASSFQGGNTEAFFGQGTRLTVV.

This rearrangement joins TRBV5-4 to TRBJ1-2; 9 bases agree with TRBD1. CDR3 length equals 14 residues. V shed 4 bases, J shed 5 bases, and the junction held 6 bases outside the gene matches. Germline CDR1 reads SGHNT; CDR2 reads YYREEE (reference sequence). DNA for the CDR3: TGTGCCAGCAGCGGAGAGGGACAGGGATATGGCTACACCTTC. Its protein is CASSGEGQGYGYTF.

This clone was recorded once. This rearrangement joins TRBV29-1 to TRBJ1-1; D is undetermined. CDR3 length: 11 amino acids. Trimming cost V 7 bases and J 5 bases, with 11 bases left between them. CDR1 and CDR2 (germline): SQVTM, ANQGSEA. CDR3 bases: TGCAGCGGAAGGTCGGGGACTGAAGCTTTCTTT. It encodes CSGRSGTEAFF.

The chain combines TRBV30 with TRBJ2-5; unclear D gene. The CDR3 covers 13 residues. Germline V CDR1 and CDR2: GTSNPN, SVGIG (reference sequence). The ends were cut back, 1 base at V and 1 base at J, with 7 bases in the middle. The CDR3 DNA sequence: TGTGCCTGGAGTGCCGTAATCCAAGAGACCCAGTACTTC. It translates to CAWSAVIQETQYF. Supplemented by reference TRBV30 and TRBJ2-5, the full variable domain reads SQTIHQWPATLVQPVGSPLSLECTVEGTSNPNLYWYRQAAGRGLQLLFYSVGIGQISSEVPQNLSASRPQDRQFILSSKKLLLSDSGFYLCAWSAVIQETQYFGPGTRLLVL.